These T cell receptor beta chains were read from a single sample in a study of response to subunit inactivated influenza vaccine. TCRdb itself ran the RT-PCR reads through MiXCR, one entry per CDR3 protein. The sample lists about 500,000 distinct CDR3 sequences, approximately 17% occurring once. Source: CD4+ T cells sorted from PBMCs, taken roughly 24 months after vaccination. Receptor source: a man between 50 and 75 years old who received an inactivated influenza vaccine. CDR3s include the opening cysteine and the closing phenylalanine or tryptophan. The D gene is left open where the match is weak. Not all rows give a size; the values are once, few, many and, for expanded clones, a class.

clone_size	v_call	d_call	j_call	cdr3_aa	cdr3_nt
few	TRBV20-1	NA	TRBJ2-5	CSARVPGAETQYF	TGCAGTGCTAGAGTTCCCGGCGCAGAGACCCAGTACTTC
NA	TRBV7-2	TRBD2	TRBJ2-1	CASSSTITSGGNNEQFF	TGTGCCAGCAGCTCGACGATAACTAGCGGGGGAAACAATGAGCAGTTCTTC
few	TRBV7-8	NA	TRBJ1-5	CASSQQLSNQPQHF	TGTGCCAGCAGCCAACAGCTTAGCAATCAGCCCCAGCATTTT
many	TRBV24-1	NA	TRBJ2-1	CATSDSLRGGQFF	TGTGCCACCAGTGATTCTCTGAGGGGTGGGCAGTTCTTC
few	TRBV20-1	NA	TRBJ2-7	CSATGSAYEQYF	TGCAGTGCTACAGGGTCCGCCTACGAGCAGTACTTC
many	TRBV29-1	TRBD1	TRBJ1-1	CSPLGKKQGVNTEAFF	TGCAGCCCCCTTGGAAAAAAACAGGGGGTGAACACTGAAGCTTTCTTT
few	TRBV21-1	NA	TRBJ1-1	CASSIRTMEAFF	TGTGCCAGCAGCATACGGACAATGGAAGCTTTCTTT
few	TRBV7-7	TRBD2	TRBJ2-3	CASSLSGLAADTQYF	TGTGCTAGCAGCTTATCTGGACTAGCTGCAGATACGCAGTATTTT
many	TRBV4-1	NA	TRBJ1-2	CASSQDWGKGGYTF	TGCGCCAGCAGCCAAGATTGGGGAAAAGGGGGCTACACCTTC
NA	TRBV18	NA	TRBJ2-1	CASSPPFWGTDEQFF	TGTGCCAGCTCACCACCTTTCTGGGGGACGGATGAGCAGTTCTTC
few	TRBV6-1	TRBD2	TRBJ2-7	CASSPSGVAYEQYF	TGTGCCAGCAGTCCAAGCGGGGTGGCCTACGAGCAGTACTTC
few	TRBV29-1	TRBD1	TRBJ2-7	CSVDLGTVGEQYF	TGCAGCGTTGACCTAGGGACAGTAGGAGAGCAGTACTTC
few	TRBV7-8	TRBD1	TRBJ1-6	CASSPQGAGNSPLHF	TGTGCCAGCAGCCCGCAGGGGGCTGGGAATTCACCCCTCCACTTT
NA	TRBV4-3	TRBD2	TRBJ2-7	CASSQDNGRGRSYEQYF	TGCGCCAGCAGCCAAGATAATGGGCGGGGGAGATCCTACGAGCAGTACTTC
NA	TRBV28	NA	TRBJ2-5	CASSLRQQARGTQYF	TGTGCCAGCAGTTTAAGACAGCAGGCGCGCGGGACCCAGTACTTC
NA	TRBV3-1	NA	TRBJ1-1	CASSQVTTATEAFF	TGTGCCAGCAGCCAAGTTACGACAGCCACTGAAGCTTTCTTT
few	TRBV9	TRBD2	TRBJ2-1	CASSVGRGVYNEQFF	TGTGCCAGCAGCGTCGGGAGGGGTGTCTACAATGAGCAGTTCTTC
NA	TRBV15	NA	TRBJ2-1	CATSRDLGAEQFF	TGTGCCACCAGCAGAGATCTCGGGGCCGAGCAGTTCTTC
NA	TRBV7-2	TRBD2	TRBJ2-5	CASSLGLAGVVETQYF	TGTGCCAGCAGCTTGGGACTAGCGGGAGTTGTTGAGACCCAGTACTTC
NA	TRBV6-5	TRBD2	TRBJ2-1	CASSYGGRSYNEQFF	TGTGCCAGCAGTTACGGCGGGAGGTCCTACAATGAGCAGTTCTTC
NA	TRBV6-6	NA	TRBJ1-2	CASSYTEEGGYTF	TGTGCCAGCAGTTACACCGAAGAAGGGGGCTACACCTTC
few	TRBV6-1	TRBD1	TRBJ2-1	CASRGQGSSSYNEQFF	TGTGCCAGCAGGGGACAGGGTTCCAGCTCCTACAATGAGCAGTTCTTC
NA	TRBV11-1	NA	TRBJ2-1	CASSPGGSLVYNEQFF	TGTGCCAGCAGCCCCGGGGGTTCTCTAGTTTACAATGAGCAGTTCTTC
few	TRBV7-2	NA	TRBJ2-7	CASSTGPNYEQYF	TGTGCCAGCAGCACGGGACCAAACTACGAGCAGTACTTC
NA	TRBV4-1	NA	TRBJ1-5	CASSQGLQSGPQHF	TGCGCCAGCAGCCAAGGCCTCCAATCAGGGCCCCAGCATTTT
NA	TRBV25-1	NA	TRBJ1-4	CASSGPEKLFF	TGTGCCAGCAGTGGTCCGGAAAAACTGTTTTTT
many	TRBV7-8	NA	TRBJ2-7	CASSVVQGPTYEQYF	TGTGCCAGCAGCGTCGTACAGGGTCCCACCTACGAGCAGTACTTC
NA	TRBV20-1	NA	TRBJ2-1	CSAGQGDNEQFF	TGCAGCGCCGGCCAGGGCGACAATGAGCAGTTCTTC
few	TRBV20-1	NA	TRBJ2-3	CSAGGADGGGPDTQYF	TGCAGTGCTGGGGGGGCTGACGGGGGCGGCCCAGATACGCAGTATTTT
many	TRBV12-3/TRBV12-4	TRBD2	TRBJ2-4	CASSSLGLAGVVGNIQYF	TGTGCCAGCAGTTCCCTGGGACTAGCGGGAGTGGTGGGAAACATTCAGTACTTC
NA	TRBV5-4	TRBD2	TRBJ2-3	CASSLDYRGRARIDTQYF	TGTGCCAGCAGCTTGGACTATCGGGGGAGGGCCCGGATAGATACGCAGTATTTT
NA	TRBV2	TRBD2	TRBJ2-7	CASSVGGTFSYEQYF	TGTGCCAGCAGTGTGGGAGGGACCTTCTCCTACGAGCAGTACTTC
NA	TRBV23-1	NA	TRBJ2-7	CASSPIRGRGYEQYF	TGCGCCAGCAGTCCAATCCGTGGCCGCGGCTACGAGCAGTACTTC
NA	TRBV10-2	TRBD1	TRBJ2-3	CASKQGSSIDTQYF	TGCGCCAGCAAACAGGGGAGTAGTATAGATACGCAGTATTTT
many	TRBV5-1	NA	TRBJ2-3	CASSPAVNPTDTQYF	TGCGCCAGCAGCCCTGCCGTCAATCCCACAGATACGCAGTATTTT
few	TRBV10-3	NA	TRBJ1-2	CAINPDRNYGYTF	TGTGCCATCAATCCCGACAGGAACTATGGCTACACCTTC
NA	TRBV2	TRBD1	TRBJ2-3	CASTGGLSTDTQYF	TGTGCCAGCACAGGGGGATTAAGCACAGATACGCAGTATTTT
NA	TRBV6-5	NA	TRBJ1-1	CASSYTGFRNTEAFF	TGTGCCAGCAGTTACACGGGGTTCCGGAACACTGAAGCTTTCTTT
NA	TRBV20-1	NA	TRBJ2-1	CSALHPSRENEQFF	TGCAGTGCCCTCCACCCCTCTAGGGAGAATGAGCAGTTCTTC
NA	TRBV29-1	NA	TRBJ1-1	CSVERQLNTEAFF	TGCAGCGTTGAACGACAGCTGAACACTGAAGCTTTCTTT
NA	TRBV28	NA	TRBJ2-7	CASSSRDTGLYEQYF	TGTGCCAGCAGCTCCAGGGACACGGGCCTCTATGAGCAGTACTTC
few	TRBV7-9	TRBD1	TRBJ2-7	CASRRTGDTYEQYF	TGTGCCAGCAGAAGGACAGGAGATACCTACGAGCAGTACTTC
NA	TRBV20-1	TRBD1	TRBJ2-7	CSAAGTGSEQYF	TGCAGTGCTGCCGGGACAGGGAGCGAGCAGTACTTC
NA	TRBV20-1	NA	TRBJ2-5	CSASRSRGQETQYF	TGCAGTGCTAGCCGCTCACGCGGCCAAGAGACCCAGTACTTC
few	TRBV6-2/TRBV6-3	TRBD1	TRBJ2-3	CASRDREDTQYF	TGTGCCAGCAGAGACAGGGAAGATACGCAGTATTTT
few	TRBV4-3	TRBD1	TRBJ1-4	CASSQANRGSKLFF	TGCGCCAGCAGCCAAGCTAACAGGGGCTCCAAACTGTTTTTT
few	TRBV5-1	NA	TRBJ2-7	CASSMRTGYEQYF	TGCGCCAGCAGCATGAGGACGGGCTACGAGCAGTACTTC
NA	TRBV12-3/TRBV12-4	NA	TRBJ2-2	CASSLVTRGANTGELFF	TGTGCCAGCAGTCTGGTCACGAGGGGAGCAAACACCGGGGAGCTGTTTTTT
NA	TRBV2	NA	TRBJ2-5	CASSGGLKETQYF	TGTGCCAGCAGTGGGGGACTTAAAGAGACCCAGTACTTC
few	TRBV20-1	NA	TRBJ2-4	CSATSRDTLAKNIQYF	TGCAGTGCGACATCCCGGGACACATTAGCCAAAAACATTCAGTACTTC
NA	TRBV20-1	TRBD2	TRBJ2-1	CSASGTTAHNEQFF	TGCAGTGCTAGTGGGACTACCGCCCACAATGAGCAGTTCTTC
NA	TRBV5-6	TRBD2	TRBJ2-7	CASSLATRERDEQYF	TGTGCCAGCAGCTTGGCTACGCGGGAGCGGGACGAGCAGTACTTC
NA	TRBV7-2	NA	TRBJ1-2	CASSPRAAMVYGYTF	TGTGCCAGCAGCCCCCGAGCGGCCATGGTCTATGGCTACACCTTC
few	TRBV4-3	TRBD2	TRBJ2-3	CASSQYPGLAPDTQYF	TGCGCCAGCAGCCAGTATCCGGGACTAGCGCCAGATACGCAGTATTTT
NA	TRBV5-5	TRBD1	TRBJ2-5	CASSWTGGGETQYF	TGTGCCAGCAGCTGGACAGGGGGCGGGGAGACCCAGTACTTC